This T cell receptor beta chain came from a study of PD-L1 blockade in urothelial cancer. On the study more broadly: Bladder-origin urothelial cancer in males described most of the 29 patients.

Only in-frame clones appear in the TCRdb table, and some are missing; sequencing was by immunoSEQ multiplex PCR. The sample lists 25,000 to 30,000 clones; over 75% were seen once. V lost 7 bases and J lost 3, with 19 bases in between. This CDR3 is 15 amino acids long. Germline V lookup: CDR1 SGHTA, CDR2 FQGNSA. The material sequenced was PBMCs, taken around atezolizumab (anti-PD-L1) treatment. V gene TRBV7-2 combines with J gene TRBJ2-7, with D possibly TRBD2 on 5 matching bases. The receptor was derived from a man in his forties or fifties with urothelial cancer. CDR3 protein: CASTPRGGSNYEQYF. CDR3 nucleotide sequence: TGTGCCAGCACCCCGCGCGGAGGTTCGAACTACGAGCAGTACTTC.